This T cell receptor beta chain emerged from a study of cytomegalovirus exposure and HLA in healthy donors. Study results and limitations: What a later analysis showed was that several of the most significant clusters appeared linked to common viral pathogens. The dataset shows that most TCR sequences were rare, while some public TCRs occurred in many donors. Earlier analysis found most TCR beta V segments productive about 87% or about 30% of the time. The authors later found HLA-associated TCR beta chains more clonally expanded than equally common others.

V was pared by 0 bases and J by 1 base, with 7 bases between. In germline, CDR1 is SGHVS, CDR2 FNYEAQ. The CDR3 runs to 15 residues. Primers included in the PCR were 60 Vbeta and 13 Jbeta primers. Produced via immunoSEQ multiplex PCR; TCRdb's table is partial and in-frame only. Its table lists around 140,000 clones. Concerning this clone itself: Its antigen remains unknown.

This chain uses TRBV7-6 with TRBJ1-3, with a tentative D call TRBD1 (6 bases). Sequenced material: PBMCs. This clonotype was obtained from a male donor in good health and CMV-seronegative. CDR3 sequence (DNA): TGTGCCAGCAGCTTAGCCCAGGGGTCTGGAAACACCATATATTTT. As protein: CASSLAQGSGNTIYF. Supplemented by reference TRBV7-6 and TRBJ1-3, the full variable domain reads GAGVSQSPRYKVTKRGQDVALRCDPISGHVSLYWYRQALGQGPEFLTYFNYEAQQDKSGLPNDRFSAERPEGSISTLTIQRTEQRDSAMYRCASSLAQGSGNTIYFGEGSWLTVV.